The 7 T cell receptor beta chains listed next were all sequenced from one sample in a study of identical twins. In TCRdb, the 5' RACE reads were re-called with MiXCR into one record per CDR3 protein. The table has 1.5 million to 2 million distinct CDR3 sequences, less than 40% seen once. The sequencing sample was made of cord blood. All receptors derive from a newborn girl in good health.

This clonotype was observed a few times. This chain joins TRBV4-1 and TRBJ2-1, with 10 nucleotides matching TRBD2. The junction had 6 bases not matched to a gene; V was cut back by 0 bases and J by 7 bases. The V gene's germline CDR1 is MGHRA and CDR2 YSYEKL. The CDR3 spans 16 residues. CDR3: CASSQDRSGGSNEQFF. For the CDR3, the DNA is TGCGCCAGCAGCCAAGATCGTAGCGGGGGGTCGAATGAGCAGTTCTTC.

The sample holds a few counts of this clonotype. This chain uses TRBV20-1 with TRBJ2-4; D remains unclear. CDR3 length equals 14 residues. Germline values: CDR1 DFQATT, CDR2 SNEGSKA (reference sequence). Trimming stripped 3 bases from V and 0 bases from J, with 9 bases between. CDR3 nucleotides: TGCAGTGCTAGTCTTCGACTAGCCAAAAACATTCAGTACTTC. Its protein product is CSASLRLAKNIQYF.

The chain employs TRBV2 and TRBJ2-3, with TRBD2 matching 10 bases. V gave up 3 bases and J gave up 6 bases; unmatched junction bases: 9. The CDR3 spans 16 residues. The germline gives CDR1 SNHLY, CDR2 FYNNEI. The chain's CDR3 is CASSEPLAGVKDTQYF. The CDR3 bases are TGTGCCAGCAGTGAGCCCCTAGCGGGAGTCAAGGATACGCAGTATTTT. Drawing the rest from reference TRBV2 and TRBJ2-3, the complete variable domain is EPEVTQTPSHQVTQMGQEVILRCVPISNHLYFYWYRQILGQKVEFLVSFYNNEISEKSEIFDDQFSVERPDGSNFTLKIRSTKLEDSAMYFCASSEPLAGVKDTQYFGPGTRLTVL.

This clonotype was picked up many times. V gene TRBV7-9 combines with J gene TRBJ1-2; 9 nucleotides line up with TRBD1. Germline CDR1 is SEHNR and CDR2 is FQNEAQ (reference sequence). V trimming: 1 base; J trimming: 4 bases; junction bases outside the gene matches: 1. This CDR3 is built from 14 residues. In DNA form, the CDR3 reads TGTGCCAGCAGCTTAGAGACAGGGGGCTATGGCTACACCTTC. This sequence encodes CASSLETGGYGYTF.

Many counts were recorded for this clonotype. The V gene is TRBV12-3 or TRBV12-4, the J gene TRBJ2-1; 11 bases agree with TRBD2. CDR3 size: 17 residues. J lost 10 bases, V lost 4 bases, and 15 bases had no gene match. The CDR3 DNA follows: TGTGCCAGCAGTTCTACGAGAATAGCGGGGGGGCCTTGGGAGCAGTTCTTC. Protein: CASSSTRIAGGPWEQFF.

A single count supports this clonotype. This chain connects TRBV3-1 to TRBJ1-1, with a possible D match to TRBD1 (5 bases). V shed 0 bases and J shed 9 bases, with 8 bases lying between them. The CDR3 has 12 amino acids. CDR1 and CDR2 (germline): LGHDT, YNNKEL (reference sequence). CDR3 sequence reads: CASSQDQGKAFF. The CDR3 region has the DNA TGTGCCAGCAGCCAAGATCAGGGTAAAGCTTTCTTT.

This clonotype was observed a few times. The rearrangement joins TRBV6-1 to TRBJ1-5; D may be TRBD1 (5 bases). Trimming stripped 1 base from V and 0 bases from J, with 10 bases between. CDR1 is MNHNS and CDR2 is SASEGT in the germline V gene. This CDR3 is built from 16 residues. For the CDR3, the DNA is TGTGCCAGCAGTGAAGGTAGAGGGGTTAGCAATCAGCCCCAGCATTTT. Translation gives CASSEGRGVSNQPQHF.